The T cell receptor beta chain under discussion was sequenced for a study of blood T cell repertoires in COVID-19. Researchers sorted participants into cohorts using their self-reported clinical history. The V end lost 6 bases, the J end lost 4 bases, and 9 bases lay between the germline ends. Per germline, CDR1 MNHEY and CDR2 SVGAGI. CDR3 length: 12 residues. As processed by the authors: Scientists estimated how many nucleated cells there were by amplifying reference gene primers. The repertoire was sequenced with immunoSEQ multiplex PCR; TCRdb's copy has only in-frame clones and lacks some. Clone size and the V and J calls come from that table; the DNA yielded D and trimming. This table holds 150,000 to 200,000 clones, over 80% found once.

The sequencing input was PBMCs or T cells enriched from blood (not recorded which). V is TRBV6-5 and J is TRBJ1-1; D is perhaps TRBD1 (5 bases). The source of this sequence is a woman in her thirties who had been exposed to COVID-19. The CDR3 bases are TGTGCCAGCAGCCGTGACAGCACTGAAGCTTTCTTT. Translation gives CASSRDSTEAFF.